The 11 T cell receptor gamma chains presented below share a single source sample, sequenced in a study of Vδ1+ human thymocytes. Their target antigens are unknown. RNA was extracted from the cells and then reverse transcribed. The CDR3 regions were amplified by multiplex PCR from V-gene primers to a constant-region primer. TCRdb redid the clone calls on the multiplex PCR reads with CATT. The repertoire holds approximately 11,000 gamma-chain clones, with more than 35% as singletons. General study results and limits: Thymic TRG and TRD repertoires appeared highly polyclonal, with Gaussian CDR3 length distributions.

Material: Vdelta1+ gamma-delta thymocytes from the thymus. Specified subset: FACS-sorted CD3+ TCRalphabeta- TCRVdelta1+ TCRVdelta2- thymocytes. The receptors shown here come from a boy in the first two years of life who had congenital heart surgery.

The V call is TRGV3, the J call TRGJ1 or TRGJ2. No J gene was available from TCRdb, and it was assigned here by a germline match of the DNA. The CDR3 length is 12 residues. The J segment lost 3 bases and the V segment lost 6 bases, leaving 5 bases of the junction unmatched. Germline-derived CDR1 and CDR2 are VTNTFY and YDVSTARD (reference sequence). CDR3 DNA: TGTGCCACCTGGCCCCTTTATTATAAGAAACTCTTT. Its protein product is CATWPLYYKKLF.

This clone was seen a few times. The J gene is TRGJ1 or TRGJ2, the V gene TRGV4. This CDR3 comprises 13 residues. The V segment lost 0 bases and the J segment 14 bases; nucleotides outside the gene matches: 13. Germline V gene lookup returns CDR1 EGSTGY and CDR2 YDSYTSSV. The CDR3 bases are TGTGCCACCTGGGATGGGCCAGCGGTGAAGGAACTCTTT. The encoded protein is CATWDGPAVKELF.

This chain connects TRGV4 to TRGJ1 or TRGJ2. TCRdb gives no J gene; it was assigned here by matching the DNA to germline. The V and J ends lost 5 bases and 0 bases, in that order; junction bases with no gene match: 4. Germline CDR1 and CDR2: EGSTGY and YDSYTSSV. The CDR3 is made up of 13 amino acids. The CDR3 DNA reads as TGTGCCACCTGGGCGCGGAATTATTATAAGAAACTCTTT. Encoded protein: CATWARNYYKKLF.

With respect to this clone: Other DNA sequences of this sample code for an identical CDR3. The chain uses TRGV4 and TRGJ1 or TRGJ2. TCRdb carries no J gene annotation; the J gene was assigned here by matching the DNA with germline. J gave up 4 bases and V 1 base, and 4 bases lay outside the gene matches. The CDR3 has 13 amino acids. The germline CDR1 and CDR2 sequences are EGSTGY and YDSYTSSV. This chain's CDR3 is CATWDGRYYKKLF. The CDR3 nucleotides are TGTGCCACCTGGGATGGTAGATATTATAAGAAACTCTTT.

No V gene was called, and the J gene is TRGJ1 or TRGJ2. The CDR3 has 13 amino acids. This chain's CDR3 is CATWVTGFYKKLF. CDR3 DNA: TGTGCCACCTGGGTCACAGGCTTTTATAAGAAACTCTTT.

This clone was detected once. The sample carries other DNA sequences with the same CDR3. The chain recombines TRGV4 with TRGJ1 or TRGJ2. As TCRdb names no J gene, one was assigned here on the basis of a DNA match to germline. This CDR3 comprises 13 residues. V lost 3 bases and J lost 5; bases outside the gene matches: 7. Germline V lookup: CDR1 EGSTGY, CDR2 YDSYTSSV. For the CDR3, the DNA is TGTGCCACCTGGGATCGGCGCGATTATAAGAAACTCTTT. Protein sequence: CATWDRRDYKKLF.

This clone was seen a few times. This sequence joins TRGV4 and TRGJ1 or TRGJ2. The CDR3 is 13 amino acids. Germline V lookup: CDR1 EGSTGY, CDR2 YDSYTSSV. Losses at the gene ends were 5 bases for V and 0 bases for J; bases not matched to a gene: 4. In DNA form, the CDR3 reads TGTGCCACCTGGGTCCCGAATTATTATAAGAAACTCTTT. This sequence encodes CATWVPNYYKKLF.

To note about this clone: A much bigger clone sits one base away, suggesting this may be a read error. No call was made for the V gene; the J gene is TRGJ1 or TRGJ2. The CDR3 length is 12 residues. Here the CDR3 DNA reads TGTGCCACCTGGGACAGACGGTATAAGAAACTCTTT. Translated, it gives CATWDRRYKKLF.

The genes are TRGV4 and TRGJ1 or TRGJ2. Here the J gene was assigned by germline matching of the DNA, as TCRdb has none. The germline V gene has CDR1 EGSTGY and CDR2 YDSYTSSV. The CDR3 has 11 residues. J lost 11 bases, V lost 2 bases, and 6 bases had no gene match. As DNA, the CDR3 is TGTGCCACCTGGGATGTTAGGGAGAAACTCTTT. Translated, it gives CATWDVREKLF.

The chain uses TRGV4 and TRGJ1 or TRGJ2. The CDR3 runs 12 residues. Germline assignment: CDR1 EGSTGY and CDR2 YDSYTSSV. V was clipped by 6 bases and J by 3 bases; unmatched bases: 5. The CDR3 here is CATWKRYYKKLF. CDR3 nucleotides: TGTGCCACCTGGAAGCGTTATTATAAGAAACTCTTT.

The chain links TRGV3 to TRGJ1 or TRGJ2. No J gene was available from TCRdb, and it was assigned here by a germline match of the DNA. Germline V CDR1 and CDR2: VTNTFY, YDVSTARD (reference sequence). The CDR3 extends over 12 amino acids. After removal of 6 bases from V and 2 bases from J, the junction contained 4 bases not matched to a gene. As DNA, the CDR3 is TGTGCCACCTGGCCCCATTATTATAAGAAACTCTTT. Its translation: CATWPHYYKKLF.